The 20 T cell receptor beta chains listed next were all sequenced from one sample in a study of shared clonotypes between healthy human individuals (dated by TCRdb to the early 2020s). The library was made by the immunoSEQ multiplex PCR assay. TCRdb carries this immuneACCESS record with in-frame sequences only. Its versions omit some clonotypes, under half of them owing to an unresolved V gene in the studies checked, with the rest unexplained. This sample lists about 2.2 million clones; about 93% were detected once. Roughly 1.7% of the sample goes to the ten largest clones. CD8 naive samples consisted of CD45RO-negative cells that were positively selected for CCR7, yielding a CD45RA+CCR7+ population without TemRA cells. Sample: naive CD8+ T cells from PBMCs. The meaning of the sample's cell subset or site label: CD45RA+CCR7+. These receptors all come from a man aged 18 to 29 in good health. Some clones in this sample may be carry-over from other donors' samples.

The gene calls are TRBV7-9 and TRBJ2-1; 7 nucleotides line up with TRBD2. The CDR3 is 12 residues long. V shed 5 bases, J shed 8 bases, and the junction held 3 bases outside the gene matches. The germline gives CDR1 SEHNR, CDR2 FQNEAQ (reference sequence). The CDR3 loop is CASSKGLYEQFF. In DNA, the CDR3 is TGTGCCAGCAGCAAGGGACTATATGAGCAGTTCTTC. Full variable domain (rest looked up from reference TRBV7-9 and TRBJ2-1): DTGVSQNPRHKITKRGQNVTFRCDPISEHNRLYWYRQTLGQGPEFLTYFQNEAQLEKSRLLSDRFSAERPKGSFSTLEIQRTEQGDSAMYLCASSKGLYEQFFGPGTRLTVL.

The chain is built from TRBV5-4 and TRBJ2-7; TRBD2 is a possible D gene (5 bases). Trimming removed 5 bases from V and 4 bases from J, with 16 bases in between. Germline assignment: CDR1 SGHNT and CDR2 YYREEE (reference sequence). The CDR3 spans 14 residues. The CDR3 loop reads CASSSSGNPYEQYF. As DNA, the CDR3 is TGTGCCAGCAGTTCGTCCGGGAACCCTTACGAGCAGTACTTC.

This chain links TRBV15 with TRBJ1-1; TRBD1 might be the D (6 bases). CDR3 length equals 15 residues. V shed 1 base and J shed 3 bases, with 12 bases lying between them. Germline-derived CDR1 and CDR2 are LNHNV and YYDKDF (reference sequence). The CDR3 here is CATSRGLKGDTEAFF. The DNA for the CDR3 is TGTGCCACCAGCAGAGGACTAAAGGGGGACACTGAAGCTTTCTTT.

This chain joins TRBV5-4 and TRBJ2-7, with TRBD2 matching over 12 bases. The CDR3 is 14 amino acids. With V trimmed by 4 bases and J by 5 bases, 4 bases remained unmatched. The germline CDR1 and CDR2 sequences are SGHNT and YYREEE (reference sequence). CDR3 sequence (DNA): TGTGCCAGCAGCGGCGGACTAGCGGGACACGAGCAGTACTTC. It specifies CASSGGLAGHEQYF.

The V gene is TRBV29-1, the J gene TRBJ1-1; no clear D. V dropped 6 bases and J dropped 6 bases, with 14 bases sitting between them. The CDR3 covers 12 residues. Per the germline V gene, CDR1 is SQVTM and CDR2 is ANQGSEA. The chain's CDR3 is CSVPGFSAEAFF. The CDR3 DNA reads as TGCAGCGTCCCGGGTTTTTCAGCTGAAGCTTTCTTT. Using reference TRBV29-1 and TRBJ1-1 for the parts outside the CDR3, the full variable domain is SAVISQKPSRDICQRGTSLTIQCQVDSQVTMMFWYRQQPGQSLTLIATANQGSEATYESGFVIDKFPISRPNLTFSTLTVSNMSPEDSSIYLCSVPGFSAEAFFGQGTRLTVV.

This chain links TRBV7-9 with TRBJ2-5; D gene unclear. The CDR3 runs 16 residues. The V end was cut by 0 bases, the J end by 2 bases, with 13 bases between. The V gene's germline CDR1 is SEHNR and CDR2 FQNEAQ (reference sequence). CDR3 sequence (DNA): TGTGCCAGCAGCTTAGCCATAGTCGTACGACAAGAGACCCAGTACTTC. It yields the protein CASSLAIVVRQETQYF.

The genes are TRBV7-9 and TRBJ2-1, with D perhaps matching TRBD2 (7 bases). The germline V gene encodes CDR1 SEHNR and CDR2 FQNEAQ (reference sequence). Trimming cost V 8 bases and J 4 bases, with 12 bases left between them. The CDR3 runs 13 residues. CDR3 coding DNA: TGTGCCAGCTGGGAGGGGGGTTACAATGAGCAGTTCTTC. This sequence encodes CASWEGGYNEQFF.

The rearrangement joins TRBV27 to TRBJ2-2; D unresolved. Germline assignment: CDR1 MNHEY and CDR2 SMNVEV (reference sequence). The V and J ends lost 4 bases and 1 base respectively, with 10 bases between them. The CDR3 runs to 15 residues. The CDR3 nucleotides are TGTGCCAGCAGTTGGGCTTCCCTGAACACCGGGGAGCTGTTTTTT. This codes for CASSWASLNTGELFF.

The J gene is TRBJ2-4, the V gene TRBV9, with D perhaps TRBD2 (5 bases). Germline CDR1 SGDLS, CDR2 YYNGEE. With 3 bases removed from V and 7 bases from J, the gap between germline ends came to 14 bases. There are 14 residues in the CDR3. This CDR3 reads CASSAFGTGNIQYF. CDR3 nucleotides: TGTGCCAGCAGCGCCTTTGGTACGGGGAACATTCAGTACTTC.

V gene TRBV5-8 combines with J gene TRBJ1-1; D gene unclear. The germline CDR1 and CDR2 sequences are SGHTS and YDEGEE. The CDR3 covers 12 residues. Deletions cut 0 bases from V and 12 bases from J, with 12 bases between. This chain's CDR3 is CASSLVARRTFF. In nucleotides, the CDR3 is TGTGCCAGCAGCTTGGTGGCCAGGCGTACTTTCTTT.

The rearrangement links TRBV7-9 to TRBJ2-1, with D uncertain. There are 18 residues in the CDR3. Trimming removed 5 bases at V and 0 bases at J, with 20 bases between. Germline CDR1 and CDR2: SEHNR and FQNEAQ (reference sequence). The CDR3: CASSQLSVWSSSYNEQFF. CDR3 nucleotide sequence: TGTGCCAGCAGCCAGCTTAGTGTGTGGTCGAGCTCCTACAATGAGCAGTTCTTC.

The chain recombines TRBV27 with TRBJ2-1; D unclear. The ends were cut back, 8 bases at V and 4 bases at J, with 21 bases in the middle. This CDR3 is built from 16 residues. Per germline, CDR1 MNHEY and CDR2 SMNVEV (reference sequence). The CDR3 sequence is CASGPWSATGYNEQFF. The CDR3 nucleotides read TGTGCCAGCGGCCCATGGTCGGCCACGGGTTACAATGAGCAGTTCTTC.

The chain recombines TRBV7-9 with TRBJ1-2, with a possible D match to TRBD1 (6 bases). CDR1 and CDR2 from the germline V gene are SEHNR and FQNEAQ (reference sequence). This CDR3 has 14 amino acids. V dropped 5 bases and J dropped 1 base, with 11 bases sitting between them. Here the CDR3 reads CASSRQDFNYGYTF. CDR3 DNA: TGTGCCAGCAGCCGACAGGACTTTAACTATGGCTACACCTTC.

The chain employs TRBV7-9 and TRBJ2-3; a weak D match, TRBD2 (5 bases). Germline loops: CDR1 SEHNR, CDR2 FQNEAQ (reference sequence). The CDR3 runs to 13 residues. Trimming took 4 bases from V and 4 from J, leaving 9 bases between them. The CDR3 is CASSSLRADTQYF. The CDR3 DNA reads as TGTGCCAGCAGCTCTCTGAGGGCAGATACGCAGTATTTT. Together with reference TRBV7-9 and TRBJ2-3, the CDR3 gives the full variable domain: DTGVSQNPRHKITKRGQNVTFRCDPISEHNRLYWYRQTLGQGPEFLTYFQNEAQLEKSRLLSDRFSAERPKGSFSTLEIQRTEQGDSAMYLCASSSLRADTQYFGPGTRLTVL.

This chain joins TRBV27 and TRBJ2-3, with D unclear. In germline, CDR1 is MNHEY, CDR2 SMNVEV (reference sequence). The CDR3 is 15 amino acids. Trimming removed 6 bases at V and 0 bases at J, with 13 bases between. As DNA, the CDR3 is TGTGCCAGCAGGATGTCCGGAATTAGCACAGATACGCAGTATTTT. It yields the protein CASRMSGISTDTQYF.

The genes are TRBV5-1 and TRBJ2-3; 10 nucleotides match TRBD2. This CDR3 spans 17 amino acids. CDR1 is SGHRS, CDR2 YFSETQ, per germline. V lost 3 bases and J lost 4; bases outside the gene matches: 11. In DNA, the CDR3 is TGCGCCAGCAGCTCCGTAATACTAGCGGGAATCCCAGATACGCAGTATTTT. Translating it yields CASSSVILAGIPDTQYF.

The gene calls are TRBV28 and TRBJ1-1; 7 bases agree with TRBD1. Germline CDR1 reads MDHEN; CDR2 reads SYDVKM. After removal of 3 bases from V and 5 bases from J, the junction contained 9 bases not matched to a gene. The CDR3 runs 15 residues. The CDR3 sequence is CASSFRYRGLTEAFF. CDR3 DNA sequence: TGTGCCAGCAGTTTCCGTTACAGGGGCTTAACTGAAGCTTTCTTT.

The chain couples TRBV7-3 to TRBJ2-2, with 8 bases matching TRBD2. Germline V lookup: CDR1 SGHTA, CDR2 FQGTGA. With 5 bases clipped from V and 6 bases from J, the junction kept 8 bases outside the gene matches. This CDR3 spans 15 amino acids. The CDR3 reads CASSPLAGSSGELFF. In DNA, the CDR3 is TGTGCCAGCAGCCCCTTAGCGGGATCCTCCGGGGAGCTGTTTTTT.

This rearrangement joins TRBV7-8 to TRBJ2-2; the D gene is possibly TRBD1 (6 bases). CDR1 SGHVS and CDR2 FQNEAQ come from the germline V gene. CDR3 length equals 15 residues. With 1 base removed from V and 3 bases from J, the gap between germline ends came to 9 bases. This CDR3 reads CASSLVGGYTGELFF. The CDR3 nucleotides are TGTGCCAGCAGCTTAGTAGGGGGTTACACCGGGGAGCTGTTTTTT.

The chain uses TRBV27 and TRBJ2-2; tentative D call: TRBD2 (6 bases). The germline CDR1 and CDR2 sequences are MNHEY and SMNVEV (reference sequence). With 3 bases removed from V and 0 bases from J, the gap between germline ends came to 14 bases. There are 17 residues in the CDR3. The CDR3 here is CASSLGREEANTGELFF. The CDR3 region has the DNA TGTGCCAGCAGTTTGGGCAGGGAGGAAGCGAACACCGGGGAGCTGTTTTTT.